The TCR beta chain described here comes from a study of blood T cell repertoires in COVID-19. The overall study: Samples taken during acute and convalescent COVID-19 were collected in the United States, Italy and Spain. In each case, the material was cDNA or gDNA derived from T cells, B-cell-depleted T cells, or PBMCs.

While infection was still active, Seattle patients were enrolled and then followed longitudinally. This clone was detected only once. As processed by the authors: Researchers report that nucleated cell counts were estimated from reference gene primer amplification. Profiled with immunoSEQ multiplex PCR; TCRdb holds only in-frame clones, not every one. V and J calls and clone size are copied from that table; D and trimming were computed from the DNA. The sample lists 160,000 or so clones; about 92% were seen once. V lost 6 bases and J lost 4; bases outside the gene matches: 10. The V gene's germline CDR1 is LGHNA and CDR2 YSLEER. The CDR3 has 15 amino acids.

This TCR was recovered from a woman aged 55-69 years with COVID-19, enrolled during active disease. Sequenced sample: peripheral blood. The chain links TRBV4-3 to TRBJ1-2; TRBD1 matches at 8 bases. In nucleotides, the CDR3 is TGCGCCAGCAGAGTGGGACAGGAAAGGGGCTATGGCTACACCTTC. Amino acid sequence: CASRVGQERGYGYTF.